The present entry profiles one TCR beta chain with its context. The antigen remains unidentified. The V gene's germline CDR1 is LGHNA and CDR2 YNFKEQ. The CDR3 runs 15 residues. The V end lost 0 bases, the J end lost 4 bases, and 12 bases lay between the germline ends. MiXCR, run by TCRdb on the RT-PCR reads, gives a single entry per CDR3 protein. The sample records under 550,000 distinct CDR3 sequences, approximately 7.7% being singletons. The data are from a study of response to subunit inactivated influenza vaccine. Study outcomes and limitations: Authors suggested seasonal influenza vaccinations each recruit few new T cells.

This specimen was PBMCs from blood, taken roughly 24 months after vaccination. The clonotype originates from a man aged 50 to 69 who received an inactivated influenza vaccine. The chain combines TRBV4-2 with TRBJ1-2, with no clear D. CDR3 sequence: CASSQDLKGGYGYTF. Here the CDR3 DNA reads TGTGCCAGCAGCCAAGATTTGAAGGGCGGCTATGGCTACACCTTC.